These 10 T cell receptor beta chains came from one sample sequenced in a study of tissue T cells after allogeneic stem cell transplantation. Enrolled prospectively were adult allogeneic hematopoietic cell transplant recipients whose graft-versus-host disease was steroid-refractory. Sequencing was performed with immunoSEQ multiplex PCR; in TCRdb, only in-frame clones are kept and a portion is missing. The sample includes several thousand clones, around four fifths of them seen just once. Source: esophageal tissue, taken at autopsy. The receptors were sampled from a male patient over 55 with steroid-refractory graft-versus-host disease after an allogeneic stem cell transplant. Some T cells could come from the graft donor.

The chain carries TRBV6-6 and TRBJ2-7; D call uncertain. V was trimmed by 7 bases and J by 7 bases, leaving 11 bases between them. Germline V CDR1 and CDR2: MNHNY, SVGAGI (reference sequence). CDR3 length: 11 residues. The CDR3 nucleotides read TGTGCCAGCACAGGTGTGGGAGAGCAGTACTTC. It yields the protein CASTGVGEQYF.

This clone appeared a single time. The chain couples TRBV3-1 (or the pseudogene TRBV3-2) to TRBJ1-4, with 8 bases lining up with TRBD1. V trimming: 1 base; J trimming: 8 bases; junction bases outside the gene matches: 9. CDR1 and CDR2 (germline): LGHDT, YNNKEL (reference sequence). CDR3 length equals 16 residues. CDR3 sequence: CASSQGRQGLREKLFF. In DNA, the CDR3 is TGTGCCAGCAGCCAAGGTAGACAGGGGTTAAGGGAAAAACTGTTTTTT.

The CDR3 is CASSPGGAYNEQFF. The CDR3, as DNA: TGTGCCAGCAGTCCAGGGGGCGCCTACAATGAGCAGTTCTTC. The chain uses TRBV6-5 and TRBJ2-1; 8 nucleotides align to TRBD1. The CDR3 spans 14 residues. Per the germline V gene, CDR1 is MNHEY and CDR2 is SVGAGI. The V and J ends lost 5 bases and 2 bases, in that order; junction bases with no gene match: 2.

This chain uses TRBV27 with TRBJ1-6, with no clear D. Germline values: CDR1 MNHEY, CDR2 SMNVEV (reference sequence). The CDR3 spans 14 residues. Trimming took 7 bases from V and 7 from J, leaving 14 bases between them. CDR3 protein: CASKWLETNSPLHF. In nucleotides, the CDR3 is TGTGCCAGCAAGTGGTTAGAGACGAATTCACCCCTCCACTTT.

The rearrangement uses TRBV5-1 and TRBJ2-5, with no clear D. CDR3 length: 16 residues. Germline values: CDR1 SGHRS, CDR2 YFSETQ. Trimming took 0 bases from V and 4 from J, leaving 16 bases between them. The CDR3 bases are TGCGCCAGCAGCTTGGGTCTACAAGGTGAAGGAGAGACCCAGTACTTC. Its protein product is CASSLGLQGEGETQYF.

The rearrangement links TRBV6-6 to TRBJ2-3, with TRBD1 matching over 9 bases. This CDR3 has 19 residues. V gave up 5 bases and J gave up 4 bases; unmatched junction bases: 19. The germline V gene encodes CDR1 MNHNY and CDR2 SVGAGI (reference sequence). The CDR3 is CASSLPLRLGQGEADTQYF. CDR3 bases: TGTGCCAGCAGTCTGCCCCTTAGGTTGGGACAGGGAGAGGCAGATACGCAGTATTTT.

V is TRBV7-2 and J is TRBJ2-5, with 10 bases lining up with TRBD2. The germline V gene has CDR1 SGHTA and CDR2 FQGNSA. J lost 3 bases, V lost 2 bases, and 6 bases had no gene match. The CDR3 spans 16 residues. The CDR3 loop reads CASSLYPLAGEETQYF. The CDR3 DNA is TGTGCCAGCAGCTTATACCCCCTAGCGGGGGAAGAGACCCAGTACTTC.

In its sample, this clone was seen once. The rearrangement joins TRBV19 to TRBJ1-1; tentatively, D is TRBD1 (5 bases). The CDR3 contains 14 residues. Germline values: CDR1 LNHDA, CDR2 SQIVND (reference sequence). V lost 5 bases and J lost 4, with 14 bases in between. The CDR3 coding sequence is TGTGCCAGTAGTCTTGGGCGGGGGGGCACTGAAGCTTTCTTT. Encoded protein: CASSLGRGGTEAFF.

The chain carries TRBV5-6 and TRBJ1-2, with D tentatively TRBD1 (6 bases). CDR3 length equals 13 residues. CDR1 and CDR2 from the germline V gene are SGHDT and YYEEEE. V lost 4 bases and J lost 8, with 15 bases in between. This CDR3 reads CASSQQGKLGYTF. In DNA form, the CDR3 reads TGTGCCAGCAGCCAGCAGGGGAAGTTGGGCTACACCTTC.

This clone is a singleton in its sample. The genes are TRBV7-6 and TRBJ1-1; D unresolved. Trimming shortened V by 5 bases and J by 5 bases, and 12 bases separated the two germline ends. CDR1 and CDR2 (germline): SGHVS, FNYEAQ. The CDR3 sequence is 13 residues long. The CDR3 bases are TGTGCCAGCAGCCTAGTTAGTAGGACTGAAGCTTTCTTT. This sequence encodes CASSLVSRTEAFF.